These 32 T cell receptor beta chains originate from one sample sequenced in a study of blood T cells in healthy people across ages. A second PCR of about 7 to 12 cycles used a sample-barcoded 5' primer and a J-beta primer mix. TCRdb re-derived calls from the 5' RACE reads in MiXCR, one entry per CDR3 protein. This sample has roughly 1,500,000 distinct CDR3 sequences, with roughly 40% found just once. Sequenced material: blood. These receptors all come from a woman between 18 and 30 years old in good health.

This clonotype was seen only a few times. The chain uses TRBV12-3 or TRBV12-4 and TRBJ2-3; D is uncertain. The length of the CDR3 is 16 residues. V was pared by 1 base and J by 4 bases, with 15 bases between. CDR3 bases: TGTGCCAGCAGTTTAGTCGTCGGGCCGTCCTCAGATACGCAGTATTTT. Translated: CASSLVVGPSSDTQYF.

The chain uses TRBV20-1 and TRBJ2-3; D not certain. V shed 0 bases and J shed 2 bases, with 9 bases lying between them. This CDR3 is built from 14 residues. CDR1 and CDR2 (germline): DFQATT, SNEGSKA (reference sequence). The CDR3 DNA is TGCAGTGCTAGAGATGTGGCTAACACAGATACGCAGTATTTT. This translates into CSARDVANTDTQYF.

The chain is built from TRBV11-2 and TRBJ1-5, with 8 nucleotides matching TRBD1. The junction had 6 bases not matched to a gene; V was cut back by 5 bases and J by 6 bases. The CDR3 extends over 14 amino acids. Germline CDR1 is SGHAT and CDR2 is FQNNGV. For the CDR3, the DNA is TGTGCCAGCAGCCCGACAGGGGTTAGTCAGCCCCAGCATTTT. It encodes CASSPTGVSQPQHF.

A few counts support this clonotype. J is TRBJ2-1 and V is TRBV12-3 or TRBV12-4; tentatively, D is TRBD2 (5 bases). The CDR3 is 16 residues long. V dropped 3 bases and J dropped 3 bases, with 15 bases sitting between them. The CDR3 here is CASSFLPSGGYNEQFF. DNA of the CDR3: TGTGCCAGCAGTTTTCTTCCATCCGGAGGCTACAATGAGCAGTTCTTC.

The chain couples TRBV5-1 to TRBJ2-1; D is unresolved. The V end lost 5 bases, the J end lost 6 bases, and 9 bases lay between the germline ends. CDR1 SGHRS and CDR2 YFSETQ come from the germline V gene. The CDR3 covers 12 residues. The CDR3 here is CASRRSSNEQFF. Here the CDR3 DNA reads TGCGCCAGCAGGAGGAGTAGCAATGAGCAGTTCTTC.

This clonotype occurred a few times. The chain combines TRBV9 with TRBJ2-3; TRBD1 aligns across 7 bases. Germline lookup yields CDR1 SGDLS and CDR2 YYNGEE. The CDR3 totals 15 residues. The V and J ends lost 2 bases and 1 base, in that order; junction bases with no gene match: 4. CDR3 bases: TGTGCCAGCAGCGTTGTAGGGGGCGGCACAGATACGCAGTATTTT. This sequence encodes CASSVVGGGTDTQYF.

This clonotype was observed a handful of times. The V call is TRBV11-1, the J call TRBJ2-3; TRBD2 matches 7 bases. The CDR3 is 14 residues long. Germline lookup yields CDR1 SGHAT and CDR2 FQDESV (reference sequence). With 4 bases clipped from V and 2 bases from J, the junction kept 3 bases outside the gene matches. The CDR3 nucleotides read TGTGCCAGCAGCTGGGGGGGGACCACAGATACGCAGTATTTT. This sequence encodes CASSWGGTTDTQYF.

In this sample, this clonotype turned up a few times. V and J are TRBV12-3 or TRBV12-4 and TRBJ2-5, with D perhaps TRBD2 (5 bases). The V end lost 8 bases, the J end lost 7 bases, and 17 bases lay between the germline ends. This CDR3 has 13 residues. The CDR3: CASGLAPGGTQYF. The CDR3 coding sequence is TGTGCCAGCGGCCTAGCCCCAGGCGGGACCCAGTACTTC.

The chain carries TRBV3-1 and TRBJ2-7; D is ambiguous. V lost 1 base, J lost 9 bases, and 13 bases lay in between. The CDR3 length is 13 residues. Germline V gene data show CDR1 as LGHDT and CDR2 as YNNKEL (reference sequence). CDR3 sequence (DNA): TGTGCCAGCAGCCAAGTACCGGGTCTTGGGCAGTACTTC. It codes for CASSQVPGLGQYF.

The chain combines TRBV24-1 with TRBJ1-1; possible D gene TRBD1, 5 bases. The V gene's germline CDR1 is KGHDR and CDR2 SFDVKD. The ends were cut back, 2 bases at V and 1 base at J, with 10 bases in the middle. This CDR3 has 15 amino acids. This CDR3 is CATSDWGVRNTEAFF. The CDR3 region has the DNA TGTGCCACCAGTGATTGGGGCGTCCGGAACACTGAAGCTTTCTTT.

The CDR3 DNA is TGTGCCACCAGTGATGGGACAAGGAGCTCCTACGAGCAGTACTTC. Its protein product is CATSDGTRSSYEQYF. The chain has TRBV24-1 and TRBJ2-7; tentative D call: TRBD1 (6 bases). V lost 3 bases and J 0 bases, leaving 11 bases between the germline ends. The CDR3 spans 15 residues. The germline CDR1 and CDR2 sequences are KGHDR and SFDVKD.

This clonotype was detected a few times. This chain links TRBV12-3 or TRBV12-4 with TRBJ2-2; weak D call: TRBD1 (6 bases). This CDR3 spans 15 amino acids. Trimming left V 6 bases short and J 2 bases short, with 13 bases between. The DNA for the CDR3 is TGTGCCAGCAGCGCTGACAGGTCTAACACCGGGGAGCTGTTTTTT. This sequence encodes CASSADRSNTGELFF.

In this sample, this clonotype turned up a few times. The chain employs TRBV20-1 and TRBJ2-5; the D gene is possibly TRBD1 (6 bases). The CDR3 runs to 15 residues. Per germline, CDR1 DFQATT and CDR2 SNEGSKA (reference sequence). With 5 bases removed from V and 0 bases from J, the gap between germline ends came to 16 bases. CDR3 coding DNA: TGCAGTGCTCTTTGGACAGAGTGGTACCAAGAGACCCAGTACTTC. Its protein is CSALWTEWYQETQYF.

CDR3 amino acids: CASSLLDRVDGYTF. The CDR3 bases are TGTGCCAGCAGCTTACTGGACAGGGTTGACGGCTACACCTTC. V is TRBV7-9 and J is TRBJ1-2; 8 bases fit TRBD1. CDR1 and CDR2 from the germline V gene are SEHNR and FQNEAQ (reference sequence). CDR3 size: 14 residues. V was pared by 2 bases and J by 8 bases, with 7 bases of the junction left unmatched.

The CDR3 spells CASTPDIGGRGQFF. CDR3 sequence (DNA): TGTGCCAGCACCCCAGATATTGGCGGGAGGGGGCAGTTCTTC. The chain couples TRBV6-5 to TRBJ2-1; the match to TRBD2 covers 9 bases. Germline V gene sequence: CDR1 MNHEY, CDR2 SVGAGI. This CDR3 is 14 amino acids long. J lost 12 bases, V lost 7 bases, and 13 bases had no gene match.

The J gene is TRBJ2-1, the V gene TRBV9; D possibly uses TRBD1 or TRBD2 (5 bases each). Germline V gene data show CDR1 as SGDLS and CDR2 as YYNGEE. CDR3 size: 15 residues. Trimming cost V 4 bases and J 8 bases, with 19 bases left between them. The CDR3 loop is CASSPSGGPAHEQFF. CDR3 sequence (DNA): TGTGCCAGCAGCCCAAGTGGGGGACCGGCCCATGAGCAGTTCTTC.

This clonotype turned up a few times. The chain links TRBV6-2 or TRBV6-3 to TRBJ2-1, with TRBD2 matching 13 bases. Germline CDR1 reads MNHEY; CDR2 reads SVGEGT. Trimming took 7 bases from V and 4 from J; bases not matched to a gene: 13. The length of the CDR3 is 18 residues. CDR3 sequence: CASTPRTSGRTYYNEQFF. The CDR3, as DNA: TGTGCCAGCACCCCGCGGACTAGCGGGAGAACGTATTACAATGAGCAGTTCTTC.

This chain links TRBV5-1 with TRBJ2-3, with TRBD2 matching over 9 bases. The CDR3 contains 14 residues. V gave up 5 bases and J gave up 6 bases; unmatched junction bases: 7. Germline CDR1 SGHRS, CDR2 YFSETQ. The CDR3 DNA reads TGCGCCAGCAGGGCCAGCGGGGGGCCGGATACGCAGTATTTT. The encoded protein is CASRASGGPDTQYF.

This clonotype was seen many times. The gene calls are TRBV6-6 and TRBJ1-4; 7 bases line up with TRBD1. V lost 5 bases and J lost 7; bases outside the gene matches: 10. The CDR3 extends over 15 amino acids. CDR1 is MNHNY and CDR2 is SVGAGI in the germline V gene (reference sequence). CDR3 in DNA: TGTGCCAGCAGTCTGCGACAGGGAGGGGGTGAAAAACTGTTTTTT. Encoded protein: CASSLRQGGGEKLFF.

The chain recombines TRBV13 with TRBJ2-1, with 9 bases fitting TRBD2. The tail of the sequence fits TRBJ2-7 better, so the J call may be wrong. Germline values: CDR1 PRHDT, CDR2 FYEKMQ (reference sequence). CDR3 length: 16 residues. The CDR3 nucleotides read TGTGCCAGCAGCGACTTAATGACTAGCGGTTACAATGAGCAGTACTTC. Translating it yields CASSDLMTSGYNEQYF.

The chain employs TRBV13 and TRBJ2-3; D unclear. The CDR3 has 14 residues. Germline V gives CDR1 PRHDT, CDR2 FYEKMQ (reference sequence). The germline V and J ends were trimmed by 4 bases and 1 base, with 9 bases remaining between them. CDR3 sequence: CASSSGPRTDTQYF. The DNA of the CDR3 is TGTGCCAGCAGCTCGGGTCCCCGCACAGATACGCAGTATTTT.

This clonotype was seen more than once but under ten times. This chain uses TRBV6-1 with TRBJ2-3; TRBD1 matches 7 bases. The CDR3 is 15 amino acids. Looked up from germline, CDR1 is MNHNS and CDR2 is SASEGT. Losses at the gene ends were 4 bases for V and 4 bases for J; bases not matched to a gene: 8. DNA for the CDR3: TGTGCCAGCAGTGGCGACAGGGTTCGGGCAGATACGCAGTATTTT. It specifies CASSGDRVRADTQYF.

The chain employs TRBV5-1 and TRBJ2-3, with D perhaps matching TRBD2 (6 bases). Trimming removed 7 bases at V and 6 bases at J, with 15 bases between. The CDR3 runs to 13 residues. Germline V lookup: CDR1 SGHRS, CDR2 YFSETQ. The CDR3 DNA follows: TGCGCCAGCGGCATGACTGGAGGGGATACGCAGTATTTT. Protein: CASGMTGGDTQYF.

This chain connects TRBV28 to TRBJ2-5; TRBD1 matches 8 bases. The J call may be faulty, since TRBJ2-7 better matches the DNA end. Germline-derived CDR1 and CDR2 are MDHEN and SYDVKM. This CDR3 has 16 residues. The CDR3 DNA reads as TGTGCCAGCAGTTTGGCTGCCTGGCAGGGGGCTTACGAGCAGTACTTC. This encodes CASSLAAWQGAYEQYF.

The rearrangement links TRBV7-9 to TRBJ2-7; TRBD2 is a possible D gene (6 bases). Trimming pared 6 bases from V and 1 base from J, leaving 13 bases between. The CDR3 sequence is 14 residues long. Germline loops: CDR1 SEHNR, CDR2 FQNEAQ (reference sequence). CDR3 DNA sequence: TGTGCCAGCAGGAGGGAGGACCCTTCCTACGAGCAGTACTTC. Its protein product is CASRREDPSYEQYF.

The chain links TRBV20-1 to TRBJ1-2; no firm D call. The CDR3 covers 14 residues. Trimming left V 0 bases short and J 5 bases short, with 13 bases between. The V gene's germline CDR1 is DFQATT and CDR2 SNEGSKA (reference sequence). The CDR3 bases are TGCAGTGCTAGAGAACAAGTTACGGGATATGGCTACACCTTC. Its protein is CSAREQVTGYGYTF.

The chain carries TRBV20-1 and TRBJ1-5, with 7 bases aligning to TRBD1. Trimming took 5 bases from V and 0 from J; bases not matched to a gene: 13. CDR3 length: 17 amino acids. CDR1 is DFQATT and CDR2 is SNEGSKA in the germline V gene (reference sequence). In DNA, the CDR3 is TGCAGTGCTCTGAGAGCCGGGACAGACTATAGCAATCAGCCCCAGCATTTT. Translated: CSALRAGTDYSNQPQHF.

This clonotype has just one count. V usage is TRBV14 and J usage is TRBJ2-5; tentatively, D is TRBD1 or TRBD2 (5 bases each). Germline V lookup: CDR1 SGHDN, CDR2 FVKESK. The CDR3 extends over 15 amino acids. V lost 4 bases to trimming and J lost 13 bases, with 25 bases between them. CDR3 amino acids: CASSPWGNGDRTGYF. For the CDR3, the DNA is TGTGCCAGCAGCCCCTGGGGCAATGGGGACCGTACTGGGTACTTC.

The chain employs TRBV19 and TRBJ1-1; D unresolved. The V end was cut by 10 bases, the J end by 5 bases, with 8 bases between. Germline values: CDR1 LNHDA, CDR2 SQIVND (reference sequence). CDR3 length: 10 residues. The CDR3 here is CATYKTEAFF. DNA for the CDR3: TGTGCCACCTACAAGACTGAAGCTTTCTTT.

The gene calls are TRBV9 and TRBJ2-7, with TRBD2 identical over 13 bases. The germline gives CDR1 SGDLS, CDR2 YYNGEE. Trimming at V came to 10 bases and at J to 0 bases, leaving 19 bases not matched to a gene. The length of the CDR3 is 19 residues. CDR3 DNA sequence: TGTGCCGCATCCTGGATAGCAGCGCGGACTAGCGGGAGCTCCTACGAGCAGTACTTC. Translated, it gives CAASWIAARTSGSSYEQYF.

The rearrangement joins TRBV4-2 to TRBJ2-7; tentatively, D is TRBD2 (5 bases). V lost 1 base, J lost 0 bases, and 10 bases lay in between. This CDR3 comprises 15 residues. The germline CDR1 and CDR2 sequences are LGHNA and YNFKEQ. The CDR3 sequence: CASSQVKRSSYEQYF. The CDR3 region has the DNA TGTGCCAGCAGCCAAGTGAAGCGGAGCTCCTACGAGCAGTACTTC.

This clonotype was seen a handful of times. The chain employs TRBV9 and TRBJ1-1, with TRBD1 as a possible D gene (5 bases). The germline CDR1 and CDR2 sequences are SGDLS and YYNGEE. Between the trimmed V and J ends, which lost 8 bases and 5 bases, there was a span of 13 bases. The CDR3 consists of 12 residues. This chain's CDR3 is CASGQGGTEAFF. The CDR3 DNA reads as TGTGCCAGTGGGCAGGGAGGAACTGAAGCTTTCTTT.